These 19 T cell receptor beta chains came from one sample sequenced in a study of neoadjuvant anti-PD-1 for oral cavity cancer. TCRdb's table, derived via immunoSEQ multiplex PCR, lists solely in-frame clones and lacks some. The table shows about 7,800 clones, with 55% to 70% occurring only once. Time point of the sample: after neoadjuvant nivolumab, at surgical resection. This material consisted of PBMCs, taken after nivolumab (anti-PD-1) treatment. These receptors all stem from a person aged 35-79 years with oral cavity squamous cell carcinoma.

The rearrangement links TRBV2 to TRBJ1-6, with 7 nucleotides matching TRBD1. The CDR3 sequence is 14 residues long. CDR1 is SNHLY and CDR2 is FYNNEI in the germline V gene. The V and J ends lost 7 bases and 10 bases, in that order; junction bases with no gene match: 10. The CDR3 DNA sequence: TGTGCCAGCAACCGAGAGACAGGGAACTCACCCCTCCACTTT. This encodes CASNRETGNSPLHF. Full variable domain (remainder filled in from reference TRBV2 and TRBJ1-6): EPEVTQTPSHQVTQMGQEVILRCVPISNHLYFYWYRQILGQKVEFLVSFYNNEISEKSEIFDDQFSVERPDGSNFTLKIRSTKLEDSAMYFCASNRETGNSPLHFGNGTRLTVT.

The chain recombines TRBV5-1 with TRBJ2-2, with 8 bases identical to TRBD1. CDR3 length equals 15 residues. Germline assignment: CDR1 SGHRS and CDR2 YFSETQ. With 5 bases clipped from V and 2 bases from J, the junction kept 5 bases outside the gene matches. The CDR3 bases are TGCGCCAGCAGACCGACAGGGGTAAACACCGGGGAGCTGTTTTTT. Its protein is CASRPTGVNTGELFF.

This chain joins TRBV19 and TRBJ1-2, with D possibly being TRBD1 (5 bases). Germline V gives CDR1 LNHDA, CDR2 SQIVND (reference sequence). The CDR3 sequence is 12 residues long. Trimming shortened V by 9 bases and J by 3 bases, and 11 bases separated the two germline ends. CDR3 coding DNA: TGTGCCAGCAACCAGGGCCACTATGGCTACACCTTC. Its protein product is CASNQGHYGYTF.

CDR3 residues: CASSLTGTSTETQYF. In nucleotides, the CDR3 is TGTGCCAGCAGTTTAACCGGGACTAGCACCGAGACCCAGTACTTC. The genes are TRBV28 and TRBJ2-5; TRBD2 matches at 9 bases. The CDR3 has 15 amino acids. V lost 2 bases, J lost 5 bases, and 6 bases stayed unmatched. Germline loops: CDR1 MDHEN, CDR2 SYDVKM.

The genes are TRBV10-2 and TRBJ2-1; 13 bases fit TRBD2. This CDR3 comprises 22 residues. J gave up 2 bases and V 6 bases, and 22 bases lay outside the gene matches. From germline, CDR1 is WSHSY and CDR2 SAAADI. Here the CDR3 DNA reads TGCGCCAGCAGCGACACCCTGACCGGGACTAGCGGGGCTCGAACAACCTACAATGAGCAGTTCTTC. Translating it yields CASSDTLTGTSGARTTYNEQFF.

The chain employs TRBV6-5 and TRBJ2-7; D is tentatively TRBD1 or TRBD2 (5 bases each). The CDR3 is made up of 12 amino acids. V lost 8 bases and J 2 bases, leaving 10 bases between the germline ends. Germline V gives CDR1 MNHEY, CDR2 SVGAGI. The CDR3 bases are TGTGCCAGCGGGGACCTAACCTACGAGCAGTACTTC. Translating it yields CASGDLTYEQYF.

This clone has just a few counts. This chain links TRBV5-6 with TRBJ2-3; D not resolved. CDR3 length: 14 amino acids. The V end lost 0 bases, the J end lost 2 bases, and 7 bases lay between the germline ends. Germline V gene lookup returns CDR1 SGHDT and CDR2 YYEEEE. This CDR3 is CASSLVGNTDTQYF. The CDR3 region has the DNA TGTGCCAGCAGCTTGGTGGGGAACACAGATACGCAGTATTTT.

V is TRBV5-1 and J is TRBJ2-1; D is unresolved. The germline V gene encodes CDR1 SGHRS and CDR2 YFSETQ. Trimming shortened V by 0 bases and J by 10 bases, and 8 bases separated the two germline ends. CDR3 length: 12 residues. The CDR3 nucleotides are TGCGCCAGCAGCTTGGTAAGTCAGGAGCAGTTCTTC. It specifies CASSLVSQEQFF.

This clone showed up just a few times. This rearrangement joins TRBV14 to TRBJ1-6; unclear D gene. Trimming shortened V by 6 bases and J by 4 bases, and 7 bases separated the two germline ends. This CDR3 is 13 amino acids long. Germline-derived CDR1 and CDR2 are SGHDN and FVKESK. The CDR3 coding sequence is TGTGCCAGCAGTCCCCTGTATAATTCACCCCTCCACTTT. This codes for CASSPLYNSPLHF.

The sample holds a few counts of this clone. This rearrangement joins TRBV28 to TRBJ2-1; D might be TRBD1 (5 bases). V lost 4 bases, J lost 0 bases, and 13 bases lay in between. Germline V gene sequence: CDR1 MDHEN, CDR2 SYDVKM. CDR3 length: 16 amino acids. The CDR3 region has the DNA TGTGCCAGCAGTTCCCAGGCAGGGAACTCCTACAATGAGCAGTTCTTC. Translating it yields CASSSQAGNSYNEQFF.

CDR3 loop: CASRVGTKPNTGELFF. Written as DNA, the CDR3 is TGTGCCAGCAGGGTTGGGACAAAACCGAACACCGGGGAGCTGTTTTTT. The chain joins TRBV7-2 to TRBJ2-2; possible D gene TRBD1, 6 bases. The CDR3 is 16 amino acids. V dropped 6 bases and J dropped 0 bases, with 14 bases sitting between them. The V gene's germline CDR1 is SGHTA and CDR2 FQGNSA.

The chain has TRBV5-4 and TRBJ2-7; no definite D call. CDR3 length equals 17 residues. The V gene lost 4 bases and the J gene lost 0 bases, with 20 bases spanning the gap. Germline V lookup: CDR1 SGHNT, CDR2 YYREEE (reference sequence). The CDR3 DNA reads TGTGCCAGCAGCCGGATGGTGGTCCCGACAAGCTCCTACGAGCAGTACTTC. This codes for CASSRMVVPTSSYEQYF.

This clone has just a few counts. The chain links TRBV7-8 to TRBJ2-7; D may be TRBD2 (6 bases). The CDR3 covers 16 residues. Germline CDR1 is SGHVS and CDR2 is FQNEAQ. Trimming removed 5 bases from V and 2 bases from J, with 19 bases in between. The CDR3 coding sequence is TGTGCCAGCAGCGTCTTTGGGGCAAGGAGGGCCTACGAGCAGTACTTC. It yields the protein CASSVFGARRAYEQYF.

V usage is TRBV11-3 and J usage is TRBJ2-3; tentative D call: TRBD1 (6 bases). Germline loops: CDR1 SGHNT, CDR2 YENEEA. V was shortened by 4 bases and J by 0 bases, with 17 bases between the two germline ends. The CDR3 has 17 residues. CDR3 loop: CASSSTRDTVSTDTQYF. The CDR3, as DNA: TGTGCCAGCAGCTCTACCCGGGACACAGTAAGCACAGATACGCAGTATTTT.

V is TRBV5-1 and J is TRBJ1-1; the D gene is possibly TRBD1 (6 bases). Germline loops: CDR1 SGHRS, CDR2 YFSETQ. This CDR3 has 15 residues. The germline V and J ends were trimmed by 4 bases and 0 bases, with 13 bases remaining between them. The CDR3, as DNA: TGCGCCAGCAGCACCGCAACAGGGTTGAACACTGAAGCTTTCTTT. Amino acids: CASSTATGLNTEAFF. The variable domain in full, with the rest retrieved from reference TRBV5-1 and TRBJ1-1, is KAGVTQTPRYLIKTRGQQVTLSCSPISGHRSVSWYQQTPGQGLQFLFEYFSETQRNKGNFPGRFSGRQFSNSRSEMNVSTLELGDSALYLCASSTATGLNTEAFFGQGTRLTVV.

The CDR3 region is CASRGTGGMNEQFF. The CDR3 DNA reads as TGTGCCAGCAGAGGTACAGGGGGTATGAATGAGCAGTTCTTC. The chain is built from TRBV6-5 and TRBJ2-1, with 8 bases fitting TRBD1. After removal of 6 bases from V and 7 bases from J, the junction contained 8 bases not matched to a gene. This CDR3 is built from 14 residues. CDR1 and CDR2 (germline): MNHEY, SVGAGI.

J is TRBJ1-1 and V is TRBV19; D perhaps matches TRBD1 (6 bases). The CDR3 has 14 residues. CDR1 and CDR2 (germline): LNHDA, SQIVND (reference sequence). The V end lost 6 bases, the J end lost 1 base, and 12 bases lay between the germline ends. This chain's CDR3 is CASRYRERNTEAFF. CDR3 coding DNA: TGTGCCAGTAGATACAGGGAACGGAACACTGAAGCTTTCTTT.

The chain uses TRBV5-1 and TRBJ1-2, with no clear D. Germline V gives CDR1 SGHRS, CDR2 YFSETQ. V gave up 0 bases and J gave up 0 bases, with 18 bases separating them. The CDR3 sequence is 18 residues long. The DNA for the CDR3 is TGCGCCAGCAGCTTGGAACCCCGATCACTAATAGCTAACTATGGCTACACCTTC. Translating it yields CASSLEPRSLIANYGYTF.

The gene calls are TRBV20-1 and TRBJ2-1, with a possible D match to TRBD1 (6 bases). CDR3 size: 9 residues. The germline V gene has CDR1 DFQATT and CDR2 SNEGSKA (reference sequence). In DNA, the CDR3 is TGCAGGGGGGCTGATGAGCAGTTCTTC. It is translated as CRGADEQFF.